This is a list of T cell receptor beta chains from one sample in a study of shared clonotypes between healthy human individuals. This table comes from immunoSEQ multiplex PCR, and its TCRdb copy is limited to in-frame clones, with some not included. The table has about 870,000 clones, around 92% seen once; the top ten hold approximately 25%. The sequenced sample was naive CD8+ T cells sorted from blood. The receptors were gathered from a man aged 30 to 39 in good health. Both conserved end residues are part of each CDR3. A D gene is named only where the DNA matches it firmly. Expanded clones are given a class, and other clones once, few, many or no size at all.

CDR3nt: TGTGCCAGCAGCTTAGCTTGGCAGGACGAGCAGTACTTC; CDR3aa: CASSLAWQDEQYF; v_gene: TRBV11-2; d_gene: -; j_gene: TRBJ2-7; abundance: -
CDR3nt: TGTGCCAGCTCACCACCAGCTGGACCGCTGACCTACGAGCAGTACTTC; CDR3aa: CASSPPAGPLTYEQYF; v_gene: TRBV18; d_gene: -; j_gene: TRBJ2-7; abundance: -
CDR3nt: TGTGCCAGCAGCTTAGTTATCTTGCGGGAGGGATGCGAGCAGTACTTC; CDR3aa: CASSLVILREGCEQYF; v_gene: TRBV7-7; d_gene: TRBD2; j_gene: TRBJ2-7; abundance: -
CDR3nt: TGTGCCACCAGCAGTCGGGACAGGGGCTATGGCTACACCTTC; CDR3aa: CATSSRDRGYGYTF; v_gene: TRBV15; d_gene: TRBD1; j_gene: TRBJ1-2; abundance: -
CDR3nt: TGTGCCAGCAGCGTAGCGGACACTAGCACAGATACGCAGTATTTT; CDR3aa: CASSVADTSTDTQYF; v_gene: TRBV9; d_gene: -; j_gene: TRBJ2-3; abundance: -
CDR3nt: TGCAGCGTCGACATTAGCGGGAGTTACAATGAGCAGTTCTTC; CDR3aa: CSVDISGSYNEQFF; v_gene: TRBV29-1; d_gene: TRBD2; j_gene: TRBJ2-1; abundance: -
CDR3nt: TGTGCCAGCAGTCCCGGCCGTAGTCGAGAGCAGTACTTC; CDR3aa: CASSPGRSREQYF; v_gene: TRBV27; d_gene: -; j_gene: TRBJ2-7; abundance: -
CDR3nt: TGTGCCAGCAGCACCCCAGGACCGATGAACACTGAAGCTTTCTTT; CDR3aa: CASSTPGPMNTEAFF; v_gene: TRBV7-8; d_gene: -; j_gene: TRBJ1-1; abundance: -
CDR3nt: TGCGCCAGCAGCCAAGAGTTCGGGCTAGACTATGGCTACACCTTC; CDR3aa: CASSQEFGLDYGYTF; v_gene: TRBV4-3; d_gene: -; j_gene: TRBJ1-2; abundance: -
CDR3nt: TGTGCCAGCAGCTACCGCCTAGCCGGGGAGACCCAGTACTTC; CDR3aa: CASSYRLAGETQYF; v_gene: TRBV7-8; d_gene: -; j_gene: TRBJ2-5; abundance: once
CDR3nt: TGTGCCAGCAGCTTAGCAGGGGGAGGTGACTACACCTTC; CDR3aa: CASSLAGGGDYTF; v_gene: TRBV7-9; d_gene: -; j_gene: TRBJ1-2; abundance: -
CDR3nt: TGTGCCAGCAGTTTGCGGAAAGGAACCTACAATGAGCAGTTCTTC; CDR3aa: CASSLRKGTYNEQFF; v_gene: TRBV27; d_gene: -; j_gene: TRBJ2-1; abundance: -